The 3 T cell receptor beta chains in this list originate from one sample, sequenced in a study of T cell clonality in common variable immunodeficiency. The assay was immunoSEQ multiplex PCR, and TCRdb's table has in-frame clones only and misses some. There are about 28,000 clones in the sample, none observed a single time. Sequencing used peripheral blood mononuclear cells. The receptors shown here come from a person aged 18 to 69 in good health.

The sample holds many counts of this clone. The missing CDR3 end, 3 residues past where the read stops, is filled in from the germline J gene. V gene TRBV28 combines with J gene TRBJ2-5, with TRBD2 matching over 8 bases. This CDR3 spans 14 amino acids. CDR1 and CDR2 (germline): MDHEN, SYDVKM. The V gene end was trimmed by 6 bases and the J gene end by 4 bases; junction bases not matched to a gene: 7. The DNA read from the CDR3 is TGTGCCAGCAGACCCGGGGGGGGGAGAGAGACC. It is translated as CASRPGGGRET. The entire CDR3 protein is CASRPGGGRETQYF.

This clone was observed many times. The read stops 3 residues short of the end of the CDR3; the missing end is completed from the germline J gene. The rearrangement joins TRBV6-2 or TRBV6-3 to TRBJ1-1, with D possibly TRBD1 on 5 matching bases. The CDR3 loop spans 16 amino acids. CDR1 and CDR2 (germline): MNHEY, SVGEGT. The ends were cut back, 0 bases at V and 4 bases at J, with 15 bases in the middle. CDR3 region: CASSYSLGAGVTEAFF. The part of the CDR3 DNA that was read is TGTGCCAGCAGTTACTCACTAGGGGCGGGGGTCACTGAA.

In its sample, this clone was seen many times. The DNA ends 3 residues before the CDR3 does, and the rest of the CDR3 is filled in from the germline J gene. The rearrangement uses TRBV7-8 and TRBJ2-7; the D gene is possibly TRBD2 (5 bases). Germline CDR1 reads SGHVS; CDR2 reads FQNEAQ. CDR3 length: 15 residues. Trimming removed 5 bases at V and 6 bases at J, with 20 bases between. The sequenced part of the CDR3 DNA is TGTGCCAGCAGCCTCCGGACCTCTAAAAGCGGCGAG. Translation gives CASSLRTSKSGE. Given in full, the CDR3 is CASSLRTSKSGEQYF.